This TCR beta chain was captured by sequencing in a study of blood T cell repertoires in COVID-19. Across the whole study: There were acute and convalescent COVID-19 samples, and they came from the United States, Italy and Spain. PBMCs, B-cell-depleted T cells, or T cells provided the cDNA or gDNA that made up the material.

Original methodology: By means of reference gene primer amplification, nucleated cell counts were estimated. Data came from immunoSEQ multiplex PCR; TCRdb stores just in-frame clones and leaves some out. The V and J calls and clone size are taken from that table; D and trimming were inferred from the DNA. The profile shows approximately 110,000 clones, roughly 84% of them singletons. V was cut by 0 bases and J by 7 bases, with 13 bases left in between. Germline values: CDR1 SGHRS, CDR2 YFSETQ. This CDR3 has 15 residues. What was sequenced was peripheral blood. The chain joins TRBV5-1 to TRBJ2-2; D might be TRBD2 (6 bases). The clonotype originates from a woman aged 70-85 years who had recovered from COVID-19. In DNA form, the CDR3 reads TGCGCCAGCAGCTTGGTCCCCTTCGGGGGCGGGGAGCTGTTTTTT. It yields the protein CASSLVPFGGGELFF.